Below, 16 T cell receptor beta chains from the same sample are listed, as sequenced in a study of vaccination and CD4 T cells after COVID-19. No antigen has been identified for these receptors. The treatment was: roughly 10-day PBMC culture with coronavirus spike peptide pools or control peptides (ViraFEST assay). The Oncomine TCR Beta short-read assay generated sequence data from the DNA of cultured CD4+ T cells. One entry per CDR3 protein, called by TCRdb with MiXCR from the PCR reads. The sample contains about 12,000 distinct CDR3 sequences, over 40% of which appear only once. Input material: CD4+ T cells from blood, cultured in vitro. Every receptor here comes from a human donor who had recovered from COVID-19.

In its sample, this clonotype ranks as medium-sized. The CDR3 loop is CASSVRSRGGANYGYTF. The CDR3 region has the DNA TGTGCCAGCAGTGTTAGGAGCCGGGGAGGGGCTAACTATGGCTACACCTTC. This rearrangement joins TRBV6-1 to TRBJ1-2; tentative D call: TRBD1 (5 bases). The germline CDR1 and CDR2 sequences are MNHNS and SASEGT. With 4 bases removed from V and 0 bases from J, the gap between germline ends came to 18 bases. There are 17 residues in the CDR3.

The V and J genes are TRBV6-4 and TRBJ1-5, with D unclear. V lost 0 bases, J lost 7 bases, and 13 bases lay in between. Germline assignment: CDR1 MRHNA and CDR2 SNTAGT. The CDR3 is 15 amino acids. The CDR3 coding sequence is TGTGCCAGCAGTGACTCACTTCACTTAGGGCAGCCCCAGCATTTT. It translates to CASSDSLHLGQPQHF.

V usage is TRBV24-1 and J usage is TRBJ1-1; D gene unclear. The germline V and J ends were trimmed by 8 bases and 1 base, with 7 bases remaining between them. This CDR3 is built from 12 residues. The germline gives CDR1 KGHDR, CDR2 SFDVKD. The CDR3: CATIRGNTEAFF. The CDR3 nucleotides read TGTGCCACCATCCGGGGGAACACTGAAGCTTTCTTT.

This clonotype was seen a few times. The chain joins TRBV19 to TRBJ1-6, with unresolved D. CDR1 and CDR2 (germline): LNHDA, SQIVND (reference sequence). The CDR3 has 19 amino acids. V lost 4 bases, J lost 0 bases, and 19 bases lay in between. CDR3 in DNA: TGTGCCAGTAGTAACGCCCTCCCGAGGGCCAGCTCCTATAATTCACCCCTCCACTTT. It codes for CASSNALPRASSYNSPLHF. The variable domain in full, with the rest retrieved from reference TRBV19 and TRBJ1-6, is DGGITQSPKYLFRKEGQNVTLSCEQNLNHDAMYWYRQDPGQGLRLIYYSQIVNDFQKGDIAEGYSVSREKKESFPLTVTSAQKNPTAFYLCASSNALPRASSYNSPLHFGNGTRLTVT.

Only one count was recorded for this clonotype. The V gene is TRBV4-1, the J gene TRBJ1-2, with D unclear. There are 15 residues in the CDR3. Trimming left V 0 bases short and J 2 bases short, with 10 bases between. CDR1 is MGHRA and CDR2 is YSYEKL in the germline V gene. The CDR3 sequence: CASSQDPGNNYGYTF. CDR3 in DNA: TGCGCCAGCAGCCAAGACCCGGGAAACAACTATGGCTACACCTTC.

The J gene is TRBJ2-3, the V gene TRBV7-2; TRBD1 might be the D (6 bases). V was pared by 4 bases and J by 3 bases, with 11 bases between. The V gene's germline CDR1 is SGHTA and CDR2 FQGNSA. The CDR3 contains 14 residues. The chain's CDR3 is CASSSRGGTDTQYF. The DNA of the CDR3 is TGTGCCAGCAGCTCCAGGGGTGGGACAGATACGCAGTATTTT. Supplemented by reference TRBV7-2 and TRBJ2-3, the full variable domain reads GAGVSQSPSNKVTEKGKDVELRCDPISGHTALYWYRQSLGQGLEFLIYFQGNSAPDKSGLPSDRFSAERTGGSVSTLTIQRTQQEDSAVYLCASSSRGGTDTQYFGPGTRLTVL.

The chain recombines TRBV30 with TRBJ2-4, with 8 bases matching TRBD1. The CDR3 covers 17 residues. Germline V gene data show CDR1 as GTSNPN and CDR2 as SVGIG (reference sequence). The trim removed 3 bases at V and 3 bases at J, leaving 13 bases unmatched. CDR3 coding DNA: TGTGCCTGGAGCAACTATGGACAGGGTTCGGGCAAAAACATTCAGTACTTC. Amino acid sequence: CAWSNYGQGSGKNIQYF.

This clonotype was seen a few times. The gene calls are TRBV20-1 and TRBJ2-3; TRBD1 aligns across 10 bases. CDR1 and CDR2 (germline): DFQATT, SNEGSKA (reference sequence). The CDR3 sequence is 15 residues long. J was trimmed by 4 bases and V by 5 bases; bases with no gene match: 9. CDR3 protein: CSALGDRGSPDTQYF. The CDR3 DNA follows: TGCAGTGCTCTCGGGGACAGGGGATCCCCAGATACGCAGTATTTT.

CDR3 sequence (DNA): TGTGCCAGCAGCTACTACTGGACGGATACACGCTACGAGCAGTACTTC. Translated: CASSYYWTDTRYEQYF. The chain recombines TRBV11-1 with TRBJ2-7; D is undetermined. In germline, CDR1 is SGHAT, CDR2 FQDESV (reference sequence). Trimming cost V 4 bases and J 3 bases, with 19 bases left between them. The length of the CDR3 is 16 residues.

This clonotype has a handful of counts. The rearrangement links TRBV6-5 to TRBJ1-2; D is undetermined. Germline V gives CDR1 MNHEY, CDR2 SVGAGI. The CDR3 has 14 residues. Trimming took 2 bases from V and 10 from J, leaving 17 bases between them. The CDR3 loop is CASSYPRPDGPYTF. The CDR3 DNA is TGTGCCAGCAGTTACCCCAGACCGGACGGACCCTACACCTTC.

This clonotype was recorded only once. The genes are TRBV6-1 and TRBJ2-2, with D possibly TRBD1 on 5 matching bases. With 10 bases removed from V and 7 bases from J, the gap between germline ends came to 13 bases. Per the germline V gene, CDR1 is MNHNS and CDR2 is SASEGT. The CDR3 runs 12 residues. Here the CDR3 reads CATVSTVGELFF. The CDR3 DNA follows: TGTGCCACCGTCTCGACAGTCGGGGAGCTGTTTTTT.

The genes are TRBV7-2 and TRBJ1-2; D gene unclear. This CDR3 comprises 16 residues. CDR1 is SGHTA and CDR2 is FQGNSA in the germline V gene. V lost 6 bases to trimming and J lost 14 bases, with 31 bases between them. This CDR3 is CASSPTPTGYSRERTF. CDR3 nucleotides: TGTGCCAGCAGTCCAACCCCAACCGGGTATTCTCGAGAGCGGACCTTC.

This chain uses TRBV10-1 with TRBJ2-3, with D possibly being TRBD2 (6 bases). Germline V gives CDR1 WNHNN, CDR2 SYGVQD (reference sequence). CDR3 length: 16 amino acids. V was trimmed by 4 bases and J by 4 bases, leaving 18 bases between them. The CDR3 spells CASSAQLGGRADTQYF. CDR3 bases: TGCGCCAGCAGTGCTCAGCTTGGAGGGCGCGCAGATACGCAGTATTTT.

This clonotype was seen only a few times. This chain uses TRBV7-9 with TRBJ1-3, with TRBD1 identical over 7 bases. The CDR3 is 18 residues long. Germline-derived CDR1 and CDR2 are SEHNR and FQNEAQ (reference sequence). Trimming removed 4 bases from V and 0 bases from J; junction bases left unmatched: 12. CDR3 amino acids: CASSSYHRDSNSGNTIYF. The CDR3 region has the DNA TGTGCCAGCAGCTCTTATCACCGGGACAGTAACTCTGGAAACACCATATATTTT.

The gene calls are TRBV7-2 and TRBJ2-1, with D possibly TRBD2 on 5 matching bases. The V end was cut by 1 base, the J end by 5 bases, with 12 bases between. Per the germline V gene, CDR1 is SGHTA and CDR2 is FQGNSA. The length of the CDR3 is 15 residues. The CDR3: CASSLEEAKHNEQFF. For the CDR3, the DNA is TGTGCCAGCAGCTTAGAGGAGGCCAAGCACAATGAGCAGTTCTTC.

This clonotype was counted a few times. The chain links TRBV12-3 or TRBV12-4 to TRBJ1-2, with D uncertain. V lost 3 bases and J lost 1, with 3 bases in between. This CDR3 region has 12 residues. The CDR3 here is CASSLDNYGYTF. The CDR3 nucleotides read TGTGCCAGCAGTTTGGATAACTATGGCTACACCTTC.